This entry lists 19 T cell receptor beta chains sequenced from one sample in a study of PD-L1 blockade in urothelial cancer. TCRdb's table, derived via immunoSEQ multiplex PCR, lists solely in-frame clones and lacks some. The table has about 110,000 clones, roughly 88% seen once. The specimen comprised PBMCs, sampled around atezolizumab (anti-PD-L1) treatment. These TCRs come from a man in his forties or fifties with urothelial cancer.

The CDR3 nucleotides read TGTGCCAGCAGCTTGACCGACAGGCGGAACACTGAAGCTTTCTTT. This gives the protein CASSLTDRRNTEAFF. The chain carries TRBV5-8 and TRBJ1-1, with D perhaps TRBD1 (6 bases). The CDR3 totals 15 residues. CDR1 is SGHTS and CDR2 is YDEGEE in the germline V gene. V gave up 1 base and J gave up 1 base, with 11 bases separating them.

This clone has more than one count but fewer than ten. This sequence joins TRBV9 and TRBJ2-2; no clear D gene. This CDR3 spans 13 amino acids. CDR1 SGDLS and CDR2 YYNGEE come from the germline V gene. Trimming took off 1 base at V and 7 bases at J, with 8 bases between the two ends. Here the CDR3 DNA reads TGTGCCAGCAGCGTAACTCTGCTCGGGGAGCTGTTTTTT. Its translation: CASSVTLLGELFF.

This rearrangement joins TRBV2 to TRBJ2-7, with 12 nucleotides matching TRBD2. V shed 6 bases and J 6 bases; nucleotides not matched to a gene: 9. The CDR3 is 15 amino acids. Germline V CDR1 and CDR2: SNHLY, FYNNEI. CDR3 loop: CASRTSGSYKLEQYF. The CDR3 nucleotides are TGTGCCAGCAGGACTAGCGGGAGTTACAAACTCGAGCAGTACTTC.

This clone was detected a few times. The rearrangement links TRBV6-5 to TRBJ1-4; D is perhaps TRBD1 (5 bases). Trimming stripped 0 bases from V and 8 bases from J, with 13 bases between. This CDR3 contains 15 residues. Germline values: CDR1 MNHEY, CDR2 SVGAGI. The CDR3 DNA sequence: TGTGCCAGCAGTTACTCTTATCTGGGGCGGGAAAAACTGTTTTTT. Amino acid sequence: CASSYSYLGREKLFF.

V gene TRBV9 combines with J gene TRBJ2-7; a possible D gene is TRBD2 (5 bases). Per the germline V gene, CDR1 is SGDLS and CDR2 is YYNGEE. Trimming removed 4 bases from V and 9 bases from J, with 14 bases in between. This CDR3 is 12 amino acids long. The CDR3 spells CASSNELDRQYF. The CDR3, as DNA: TGTGCCAGCAGCAACGAACTAGACCGGCAGTACTTC.

In its sample, this clone was seen once. The DNA for the CDR3 is TGCGCCAGCAGCGAAGGGGGCGGGCAGCCCCAGCATTTT. Translation gives CASSEGGGQPQHF. This chain connects TRBV5-1 to TRBJ1-5; the match to TRBD1 covers 7 bases. The length of the CDR3 is 13 residues. CDR1 and CDR2 from the germline V gene are SGHRS and YFSETQ. V was pared by 4 bases and J by 7 bases, with 5 bases of the junction left unmatched.

The chain carries TRBV5-4 and TRBJ2-5, with D perhaps TRBD1 (6 bases). The V and J ends lost 0 bases and 2 bases respectively, with 11 bases between them. The CDR3 loop spans 15 amino acids. Germline lookup yields CDR1 SGHNT and CDR2 YYREEE (reference sequence). CDR3 in amino acids: CASSLEGGRQETQYF. The CDR3 DNA reads as TGTGCCAGCAGCTTGGAAGGGGGAAGGCAAGAGACCCAGTACTTC.

V is TRBV2 and J is TRBJ2-7, with TRBD2 identical over 11 bases. After removal of 8 bases from V and 3 bases from J, the junction contained 9 bases not matched to a gene. From germline, CDR1 is SNHLY and CDR2 FYNNEI. This CDR3 region has 15 residues. CDR3 region: CASAMIAGGLYEQYF. The CDR3 nucleotides are TGTGCCAGCGCCATGATAGCGGGAGGGCTCTACGAGCAGTACTTC.

V is TRBV28 and J is TRBJ1-3; D remains ambiguous. V lost 6 bases and J lost 0, with 9 bases in between. The CDR3 totals 14 residues. The germline gives CDR1 MDHEN, CDR2 SYDVKM. The CDR3 region is CASSTRSSGNTIYF. Written as DNA, the CDR3 is TGTGCCAGCAGCACAAGATCCTCTGGAAACACCATATATTTT.

This clone has just one count. The chain couples TRBV5-1 to TRBJ1-3; D gene uncertain. CDR3 size: 13 residues. Germline V CDR1 and CDR2: SGHRS, YFSETQ. V was cut by 4 bases and J by 8 bases, with 13 bases left in between. The CDR3 loop is CASSPGLRDTIYF. CDR3 DNA: TGCGCCAGCAGCCCGGGGTTGAGGGACACCATATATTTT.

The J gene is TRBJ2-6, the V gene TRBV7-9; 16 positions match TRBD2. The length of the CDR3 is 19 residues. In germline, CDR1 is SEHNR, CDR2 FQNEAQ (reference sequence). The V segment lost 5 bases and the J segment 4 bases; nucleotides outside the gene matches: 8. The CDR3 region has the DNA TGTGCCAGCAGCCCCCAGGGACTAGCGGGAGGGTCGGGGGCCAACGTCCTGACTTTC. It yields the protein CASSPQGLAGGSGANVLTF.

The rearrangement joins TRBV6-1 to TRBJ2-1; tentative D call: TRBD1 (6 bases). V was clipped by 7 bases and J by 4 bases, with 14 bases between them. Per the germline V gene, CDR1 is MNHNS and CDR2 is SASEGT. CDR3 length: 14 residues. The CDR3 nucleotides are TGTGCCAGCACCCCCGGGACATCTTACAATGAGCAGTTCTTC. It yields the protein CASTPGTSYNEQFF.

V gene TRBV18 combines with J gene TRBJ2-7, with D perhaps TRBD2 (6 bases). The CDR3 totals 13 residues. Trimming removed 2 bases at V and 4 bases at J, with 9 bases between. Germline V gene data show CDR1 as KGHSH and CDR2 as LQKENI. Here the CDR3 reads CASSPGLTYEQYF. CDR3 in DNA: TGTGCCAGCTCACCAGGACTAACTTACGAGCAGTACTTC.

The J gene is TRBJ2-1, the V gene TRBV18; 8 bases are shared with TRBD2. Unmatched junction bases numbered 7, after V lost 6 bases and J lost 3 bases. The CDR3 totals 15 residues. Germline V gene data show CDR1 as KGHSH and CDR2 as LQKENI. The CDR3 DNA is TGTGCCAGCTCGCCCACTAGCGGTATCTACAATGAGCAGTTCTTC. Amino acids: CASSPTSGIYNEQFF.

This clone was seen a handful of times. The chain employs TRBV4-2 and TRBJ1-1; D unclear. V gave up 1 base and J gave up 0 bases, with 9 bases separating them. In germline, CDR1 is LGHNA, CDR2 YNFKEQ. The CDR3 loop spans 15 amino acids. The CDR3 is CASSQAFAVNTEAFF. In DNA, the CDR3 is TGTGCCAGCAGCCAAGCTTTTGCGGTGAACACTGAAGCTTTCTTT.

J is TRBJ2-3 and V is TRBV28, with TRBD1 identical over 7 bases. Germline loops: CDR1 MDHEN, CDR2 SYDVKM. Trimming at V came to 6 bases and at J to 2 bases, leaving 11 bases not matched to a gene. The CDR3 contains 16 residues. The CDR3 sequence: CASSPWDSRITDTQYF. Written as DNA, the CDR3 is TGTGCCAGCAGCCCTTGGGACAGCCGAATCACAGATACGCAGTATTTT.

The V gene is TRBV19, the J gene TRBJ2-6; 7 positions agree with TRBD1. With 4 bases clipped from V and 1 base from J, the junction kept 13 bases outside the gene matches. The CDR3 runs to 19 residues. CDR1 and CDR2 (germline): LNHDA, SQIVND (reference sequence). CDR3 bases: TGTGCCAGTAGTAGCAATAGGCAGGGGGATTATTCTGGGGCCAACGTCCTGACTTTC. It yields the protein CASSSNRQGDYSGANVLTF.

The chain uses TRBV7-2 and TRBJ2-2; 8 bases are shared with TRBD2. The CDR3 runs 17 residues. Trimming at V came to 0 bases and at J to 4 bases, leaving 7 bases not matched to a gene. The germline V gene has CDR1 SGHTA and CDR2 FQGNSA. The CDR3 sequence: CASSLAMGSGITGELFF. In nucleotides, the CDR3 is TGTGCCAGCAGCTTAGCGATGGGTAGCGGGATCACCGGGGAGCTGTTTTTT.

This clone was detected only once. This sequence joins TRBV6-4 and TRBJ2-1; 13 nucleotides align to TRBD2. From germline, CDR1 is MRHNA and CDR2 SNTAGT. This CDR3 has 18 amino acids. J gave up 6 bases and V 6 bases, and 14 bases lay outside the gene matches. The DNA of the CDR3 is TGTGCCAGCAGCCGAGACCCTTTAACTAGCGGGAGGGCCAATGAGCAGTTCTTC. It specifies CASSRDPLTSGRANEQFF.